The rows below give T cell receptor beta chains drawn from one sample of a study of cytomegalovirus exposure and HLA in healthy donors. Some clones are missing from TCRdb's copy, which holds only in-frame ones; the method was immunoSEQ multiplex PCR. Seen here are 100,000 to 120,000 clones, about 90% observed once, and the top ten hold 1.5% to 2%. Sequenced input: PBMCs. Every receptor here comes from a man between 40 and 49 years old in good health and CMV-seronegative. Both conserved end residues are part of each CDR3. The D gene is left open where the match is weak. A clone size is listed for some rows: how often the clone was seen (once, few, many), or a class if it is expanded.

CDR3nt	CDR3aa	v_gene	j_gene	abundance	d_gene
TGTGCCAGCAGTTTAGACAGGGGAATGACTGAAGCTTTCTTT	CASSLDRGMTEAFF	TRBV28	TRBJ1-1	NA	TRBD1
TGTGCCAGCAGCCCAGGGATCGGCTATGGCTACACCTTC	CASSPGIGYGYTF	TRBV7-3	TRBJ1-2	NA	NA
TGCGCCAGCAGCTTGGAGGGGAACTATGGCTACACCTTC	CASSLEGNYGYTF	TRBV5-1	TRBJ1-2	NA	NA
TGTGCCAGCAGCTCCCGGACTGGAGGGCAGCCCCAGCATTTT	CASSSRTGGQPQHF	TRBV7-2	TRBJ1-5	once	NA
TGTGCCAGCAGCTTCAACCAGGGGGGAACTGAAGCTTTCTTT	CASSFNQGGTEAFF	TRBV7-9	TRBJ1-1	NA	TRBD1
TGTGCCAGCAGCGAGACAGGGGGCAAGTACACTGAAGCTTTCTTT	CASSETGGKYTEAFF	TRBV28	TRBJ1-1	once	TRBD1
TGTGCCAGCAGCTTAGGGCAGGGCGGATCAGATACGCAGTATTTT	CASSLGQGGSDTQYF	TRBV13	TRBJ2-3	NA	NA
TGTGCCAGCCGCACCCTGGACAGGGAACAGTATTTT	CASRTLDREQYF	TRBV28	TRBJ2-3	NA	TRBD1
TGTGCCAGCAGTACCACTAGCGGGGGGAAAGATAATGAGCAGTTCTTC	CASSTTSGGKDNEQFF	TRBV28	TRBJ2-1	NA	TRBD2
TGCGCCAGCAGCTTGGATGGGGGCGCGAGCACCGGGGAGCTGTTTTTT	CASSLDGGASTGELFF	TRBV5-1	TRBJ2-2	few	NA
TGTGCCAGCAGCCAAAGTGGGCAGTCTGGAAACACCATATATTTT	CASSQSGQSGNTIYF	TRBV4-2	TRBJ1-3	NA	NA
TGCGCCAGCAGCTTCGGCCGGGGACAGGGGGTGGCCGGGGAGCTGTTTTTT	CASSFGRGQGVAGELFF	TRBV5-1	TRBJ2-2	NA	TRBD1
TGTGCCATCAGTGAGGTCGAAGCCCTGCAGTTCTTC	CAISEVEALQFF	TRBV10-3	TRBJ2-1	few	NA
TGCGCCAGCAGCAGGGGACAGGATACGCAGTATTTT	CASSRGQDTQYF	TRBV5-1	TRBJ2-3	few	TRBD1
TGTGTCGCAGGGGGCGGAAGAAACACTGAAGCTTTCTTT	CVAGGGRNTEAFF	TRBV6-5	TRBJ1-1	NA	TRBD1
TGTGCCACCAGCAGGGGACTAGCGGGGGGGCAGACGCAGTATTTT	CATSRGLAGGQTQYF	TRBV15	TRBJ2-3	NA	TRBD2
TGCGCCAGCAGCCTCCGACTAGCGGGAGGCACCGGGGAGCTGTTTTTT	CASSLRLAGGTGELFF	TRBV4-1	TRBJ2-2	NA	TRBD2
TGCAGCGTTGGAGTCCCGGGAAACACCATATATTTT	CSVGVPGNTIYF	TRBV29-1	TRBJ1-3	NA	NA
TGTGCCAGCAGCCCCCGCTTGAGGGAGACAGGGGGAACAATGTATGGCTACACCTTC	CASSPRLRETGGTMYGYTF	TRBV4-2	TRBJ1-2	NA	TRBD1
TGTGCCAGCAGCCTCCGGACAGGGAGGGTCACTGAAGCTTTCTTT	CASSLRTGRVTEAFF	TRBV14	TRBJ1-1	once	TRBD1
TGTGCCAGCAGCTCATCCGGGACAGGGGGCACTGAAGCTTTCTTT	CASSSSGTGGTEAFF	TRBV5-4	TRBJ1-1	NA	TRBD1
TGTGCCAGCAGCTCCCTAGCGGGGGGGCTGTACGAGCAGTACTTC	CASSSLAGGLYEQYF	TRBV7-2	TRBJ2-7	NA	TRBD2
TGTGCCAGCAGTGAGCCAGGGTACGCGGCAGGGGCTTTCTTT	CASSEPGYAAGAFF	TRBV25-1	TRBJ1-1	NA	NA
TGTGCCAGCAGTGAAGTGCCAGGAGGCACTGAAGCTTTCTTT	CASSEVPGGTEAFF	TRBV2	TRBJ1-1	NA	NA
TGTGCCTGGAGTGTATCGGGGGGCGGGGAGTTCTTC	CAWSVSGGGEFF	TRBV30	TRBJ2-1	few	NA
TGTGCCAGCAGTGAGCCAACGGGGGGTACGCAGTATTTT	CASSEPTGGTQYF	TRBV2	TRBJ2-3	NA	TRBD2
TGTGCCATCAGGGGGACAGGGAGTGGCAATCAGCCCCAGCATTTT	CAIRGTGSGNQPQHF	TRBV2	TRBJ1-5	NA	TRBD1
TGTGCCAGCGGGACAGTCCCCTACGAGCAGTACTTC	CASGTVPYEQYF	TRBV28	TRBJ2-7	NA	TRBD1
TGTGCCAGCAGCCAACAGGGAATGGGTAAAGCTTTCTTT	CASSQQGMGKAFF	TRBV2	TRBJ1-1	NA	NA
TGCAGCGTTGATGGCCCGGGAACTGAAGCTTTCTTT	CSVDGPGTEAFF	TRBV29-1	TRBJ1-1	NA	NA
TGTGCCTGGAGTGAAGGGACAGGGGATAACGAGCAGTACTTC	CAWSEGTGDNEQYF	TRBV30	TRBJ2-7	few	TRBD1
TGTGCCAGCAGCTTCAGGGCAGGGGGTTACGAGCAGTACTTC	CASSFRAGGYEQYF	TRBV7-9	TRBJ2-7	NA	TRBD1
TGTGCCAGCAGTGAATTGGGTAGCGGGGCCTACAATGAGCAGTTCTTC	CASSELGSGAYNEQFF	TRBV2	TRBJ2-1	NA	TRBD2
TGTGCCAGCAGTGAGTTTCAAGAGATTCAGCCCCAGCATTTT	CASSEFQEIQPQHF	TRBV2	TRBJ1-5	NA	NA
TGTGCCAGCAGCCCTTCTGGGAGCGGGGGGGCGGATACGCAGTATTTT	CASSPSGSGGADTQYF	TRBV7-2	TRBJ2-3	NA	TRBD2
TGTGCCAGCAGCGGGGGACAGGCTAATGAAAAACTGTTTTTT	CASSGGQANEKLFF	TRBV9	TRBJ1-4	NA	TRBD1
TGTGCCAGTAGTACGAGCACAGCCTACGAGCAGTACTTC	CASSTSTAYEQYF	TRBV19	TRBJ2-7	once	NA
TGTGCCAGCAGTGAAATGTGGGGCCCTTACAATGAGCAGTTCTTC	CASSEMWGPYNEQFF	TRBV6-1	TRBJ2-1	NA	NA
TGTGCCAGCAGTAGCCGCGGAACTGAAGCTTTCTTT	CASSSRGTEAFF	TRBV2	TRBJ1-1	once	NA
TGTGCCAGCAGCCTTTCCGGGACAGGGCTTCAGCCCCAGCATTTT	CASSLSGTGLQPQHF	TRBV7-2	TRBJ1-5	NA	TRBD1
TGTGCCAGCAGCCCCGACAGGGGGAAACTGTTTTTT	CASSPDRGKLFF	TRBV28	TRBJ1-4	NA	TRBD1
TGCGCCAGCAGCTTACCAGGGGGGACTGAAGCTTTCTTT	CASSLPGGTEAFF	TRBV5-1	TRBJ1-1	NA	TRBD1
TGTGCCAGCAGCTTGACCCCCCAGGTAGAGACCCAGTACTTC	CASSLTPQVETQYF	TRBV5-4	TRBJ2-5	NA	NA
TGCGCCAGATCCCTTGGCGGGGTAAGGTACGAGCAGTACTTC	CARSLGGVRYEQYF	TRBV10-1	TRBJ2-7	NA	NA